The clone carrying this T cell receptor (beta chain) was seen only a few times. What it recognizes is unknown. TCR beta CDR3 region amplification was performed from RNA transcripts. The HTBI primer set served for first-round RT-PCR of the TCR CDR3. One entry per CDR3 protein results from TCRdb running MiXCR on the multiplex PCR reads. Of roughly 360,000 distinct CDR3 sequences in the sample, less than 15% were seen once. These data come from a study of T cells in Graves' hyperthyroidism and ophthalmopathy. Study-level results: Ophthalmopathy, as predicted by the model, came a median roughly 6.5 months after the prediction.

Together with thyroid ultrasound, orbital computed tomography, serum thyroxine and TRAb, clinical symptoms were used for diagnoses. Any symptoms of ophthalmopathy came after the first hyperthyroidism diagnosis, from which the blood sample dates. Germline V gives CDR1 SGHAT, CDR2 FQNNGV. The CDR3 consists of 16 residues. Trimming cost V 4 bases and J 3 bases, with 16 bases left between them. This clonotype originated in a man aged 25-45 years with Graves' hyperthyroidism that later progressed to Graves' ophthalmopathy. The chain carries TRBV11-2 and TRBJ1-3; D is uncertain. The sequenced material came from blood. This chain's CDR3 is CASSSRTSGNGNTIYF. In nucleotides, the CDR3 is TGTGCCAGCAGCTCCCGGACCTCTGGAAATGGAAACACCATATATTTT.